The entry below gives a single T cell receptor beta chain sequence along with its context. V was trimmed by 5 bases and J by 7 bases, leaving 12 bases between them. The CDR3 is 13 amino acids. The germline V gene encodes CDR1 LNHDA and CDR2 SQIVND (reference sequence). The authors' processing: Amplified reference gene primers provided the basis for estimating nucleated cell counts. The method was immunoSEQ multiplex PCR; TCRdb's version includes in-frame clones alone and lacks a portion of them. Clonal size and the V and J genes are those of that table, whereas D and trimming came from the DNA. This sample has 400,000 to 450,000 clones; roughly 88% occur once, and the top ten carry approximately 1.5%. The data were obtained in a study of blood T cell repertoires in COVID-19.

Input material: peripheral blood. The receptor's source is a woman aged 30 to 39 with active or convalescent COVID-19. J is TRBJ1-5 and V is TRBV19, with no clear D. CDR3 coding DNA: TGTGCCAGTAGTCCGCCAAGCATCCAGCCCCAGCATTTT. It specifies CASSPPSIQPQHF.